These T cell receptor beta chains were read from a single sample in a study of cytomegalovirus exposure and HLA in healthy donors. TCRdb's table, derived via immunoSEQ multiplex PCR, lists solely in-frame clones and lacks some. The sample has 75,000 to 90,000 clones, roughly three quarters seen once. Input material: PBMCs. The receptors derive from a woman aged 40 to 49 in good health and CMV-seropositive. Each CDR3 is given with its conserved first and last residue. Fields, in order: J gene, CDR3 length, clone size, D gene, V gene, CDR3 DNA, CDR3 protein. A D gene is named only where the DNA matches it firmly. Some rows have no size entry. The others give once, few or many, or a class for an expanded clone.

j_call: TRBJ1-4
cdr3_length: 14
clone_size: NA
d_call: NA
v_call: TRBV6-5
cdr3_nt: TGTGCCAGCAGTTACTCGGGGGGTAGTGAAAAACTGTTTTTT
cdr3_aa: CASSYSGGSEKLFF

j_call: TRBJ1-2
cdr3_length: 13
clone_size: NA
d_call: TRBD1
v_call: TRBV30
cdr3_nt: TGTGCCTGGAGACCAGGGGGCGCAAATGGCTACACCTTC
cdr3_aa: CAWRPGGANGYTF

j_call: TRBJ1-5
cdr3_length: 15
clone_size: NA
d_call: NA
v_call: TRBV30
cdr3_nt: TGTGCCTGGAGTGTAGCGGGGGGTTTCAGTCAGCCCCAGCATTTT
cdr3_aa: CAWSVAGGFSQPQHF

j_call: TRBJ2-7
cdr3_length: 13
clone_size: NA
d_call: NA
v_call: TRBV7-9
cdr3_nt: TGTGCCAGCAATGGGGGCGCGGACTACGAGCAGTACTTC
cdr3_aa: CASNGGADYEQYF

j_call: TRBJ2-7
cdr3_length: 18
clone_size: NA
d_call: TRBD2
v_call: TRBV2
cdr3_nt: TGTGCCAGCAGTGAAATGGGACTAGCGGGAATGCCTGCCTACGAGCAGTACTTC
cdr3_aa: CASSEMGLAGMPAYEQYF

j_call: TRBJ1-5
cdr3_length: 16
clone_size: NA
d_call: NA
v_call: TRBV7-9
cdr3_nt: TGTGCCAGCAGCTTAGTTACTGGGGCCAAGAATCAGCCCCAGCATTTT
cdr3_aa: CASSLVTGAKNQPQHF

j_call: TRBJ2-7
cdr3_length: 14
clone_size: NA
d_call: TRBD1
v_call: TRBV28
cdr3_nt: TGTGCCAGCAGTTTTCAGGACAGGGCCTACGAGCAGTACTTC
cdr3_aa: CASSFQDRAYEQYF

j_call: TRBJ1-2
cdr3_length: 13
clone_size: NA
d_call: NA
v_call: TRBV23-1
cdr3_nt: TGCGCCAGCAGCCCGAGACAGAAGTATGGCTACACCTTC
cdr3_aa: CASSPRQKYGYTF

j_call: TRBJ2-5
cdr3_length: 19
clone_size: few
d_call: TRBD2
v_call: TRBV6-1
cdr3_nt: TGTGCCAGCAGTGAAAGGGGATGGGCGGGGGGGCCGATCGAAGAGACCCAGTACTTC
cdr3_aa: CASSERGWAGGPIEETQYF

j_call: TRBJ1-4
cdr3_length: 16
clone_size: NA
d_call: NA
v_call: TRBV5-1
cdr3_nt: TGCGCCAGCAGCTTTTCACAGGGTGTCGGATGGGAAAAACTGTTTTTT
cdr3_aa: CASSFSQGVGWEKLFF

j_call: TRBJ2-7
cdr3_length: 14
clone_size: NA
d_call: NA
v_call: TRBV6-6
cdr3_nt: TGTGCCAGCAGTTACGGGCAGGGGCCCTACGAGCAGTACTTC
cdr3_aa: CASSYGQGPYEQYF

j_call: TRBJ1-1
cdr3_length: 15
clone_size: once
d_call: NA
v_call: TRBV18
cdr3_nt: TGTGCCAGCTCACCACGCCAGGGCATGAACACTGAAGCTTTCTTT
cdr3_aa: CASSPRQGMNTEAFF

j_call: TRBJ2-5
cdr3_length: 17
clone_size: NA
d_call: TRBD2
v_call: TRBV19
cdr3_nt: TGTGCCAGTAGCCACTCCTCGAATGCCCGGGGGGGGGAGACCCAGTACTTC
cdr3_aa: CASSHSSNARGGETQYF

j_call: TRBJ2-3
cdr3_length: 16
clone_size: NA
d_call: TRBD2
v_call: TRBV7-9
cdr3_nt: TGTGCCAGCAGCTTTGTTACTAGCGGAAGCACAGATACGCAGTATTTT
cdr3_aa: CASSFVTSGSTDTQYF

j_call: TRBJ2-7
cdr3_length: 15
clone_size: NA
d_call: NA
v_call: TRBV27
cdr3_nt: TGTGCCAGCAGTTTGCGTAGGGGGTTAGGCTACGAGCAGTACTTC
cdr3_aa: CASSLRRGLGYEQYF

j_call: TRBJ2-7
cdr3_length: 12
clone_size: NA
d_call: NA
v_call: TRBV10-3
cdr3_nt: TGTGCCTCGAAACAGGACACCTACGAGCAGTACTTC
cdr3_aa: CASKQDTYEQYF

j_call: TRBJ2-4
cdr3_length: 18
clone_size: NA
d_call: TRBD1
v_call: TRBV30
cdr3_nt: TGTGCCTGGAGTGTAAAAACAGGGGTTTCAGCCAGCAAAAACATTCAGTACTTC
cdr3_aa: CAWSVKTGVSASKNIQYF

j_call: TRBJ2-1
cdr3_length: 14
clone_size: NA
d_call: TRBD1
v_call: TRBV28
cdr3_nt: TGTGCCAGCAGGCCAGGGGGCGTGGGTAATGAGCAGTTCTTC
cdr3_aa: CASRPGGVGNEQFF

j_call: TRBJ2-7
cdr3_length: 12
clone_size: NA
d_call: NA
v_call: TRBV27
cdr3_nt: TGTGCCAGCAGTTCGGGCTCCTACGAGCAGTACTTC
cdr3_aa: CASSSGSYEQYF

j_call: TRBJ2-7
cdr3_length: 14
clone_size: NA
d_call: NA
v_call: TRBV5-5
cdr3_nt: TGTGCCAGCAGCCCAGTGGGTATCGGGTACGAGCAGTACTTC
cdr3_aa: CASSPVGIGYEQYF

j_call: TRBJ2-7
cdr3_length: 12
clone_size: few
d_call: NA
v_call: TRBV6-5
cdr3_nt: TGTGCCAGCAGGGACAGCTCCTACGAGCAGTACTTC
cdr3_aa: CASRDSSYEQYF

j_call: TRBJ1-2
cdr3_length: 16
clone_size: NA
d_call: NA
v_call: TRBV5-1
cdr3_nt: TGCGCCAGCAGCCGGGAGGTGGGGCCCAGTAACTATGGCTACACCTTC
cdr3_aa: CASSREVGPSNYGYTF

j_call: TRBJ1-5
cdr3_length: 13
clone_size: NA
d_call: NA
v_call: TRBV7-9
cdr3_nt: TGTTCCAGCAGCCAAGAGATTGATCAGCCCCAGCATTTT
cdr3_aa: CSSSQEIDQPQHF

j_call: TRBJ2-4
cdr3_length: 18
clone_size: NA
d_call: TRBD1
v_call: TRBV5-1
cdr3_nt: TGCGCCAGCAGCCCGGGACAGGGCTTCATTTTAGCCAAAAACATTCAGTACTTC
cdr3_aa: CASSPGQGFILAKNIQYF

j_call: TRBJ2-3
cdr3_length: 12
clone_size: NA
d_call: TRBD2
v_call: TRBV25-1
cdr3_nt: TGTGCCGCTAGCGGGAGCACAGATACGCAGTATTTT
cdr3_aa: CAASGSTDTQYF

j_call: TRBJ2-1
cdr3_length: 11
clone_size: NA
d_call: NA
v_call: TRBV19
cdr3_nt: TGTGCCAGTAGGTTCTCGGGGGAGCAGTTCTTC
cdr3_aa: CASRFSGEQFF

j_call: TRBJ1-4
cdr3_length: 14
clone_size: once
d_call: NA
v_call: TRBV18
cdr3_nt: TGTGCCAGCTCGCAGACAGGCCCAAATGAAAAACTGTTTTTT
cdr3_aa: CASSQTGPNEKLFF

j_call: TRBJ1-5
cdr3_length: 18
clone_size: NA
d_call: TRBD1
v_call: TRBV7-8
cdr3_nt: TGTGCCAGCAGCTCCCCCGCGGGGACAGGCTATAGCAATCAGCCCCAGCATTTT
cdr3_aa: CASSSPAGTGYSNQPQHF